This record concerns one TCR beta chain sequence. The CDR3 has 14 amino acids. Trimming removed 8 bases from V and 4 bases from J; junction bases left unmatched: 7. The germline gives CDR1 MNHEY, CDR2 SVGAGI. The sample originates from a study of T cell responses to AZD1222 COVID-19 vaccine. Some clones are missing from TCRdb's copy, which holds only in-frame ones; the method was immunoSEQ multiplex PCR. The table has some 200,000 clones, around 94% seen once. The source was peripheral blood, collected on day 0 of AZD1222 vaccination. The TCR comes from an adult in good health. This chain uses TRBV6-5 with TRBJ2-2, with 7 bases lining up with TRBD1. The CDR3 loop is CASQTDRTTGELFF. CDR3 nucleotides: TGTGCCAGCCAAACGGACAGGACCACCGGGGAGCTGTTTTTT.